The 32 T cell receptor beta chains below were found in one sample sequenced in a study of radiation and T cells in renal cell carcinoma. Time point defined: baseline pretreatment blood. Treatment of the sample: 15 Gy SBRT to primary tumor, nephrectomy 4 weeks later. This table comes from immunoSEQ multiplex PCR, and its TCRdb copy is limited to in-frame clones, with some not included. The sample lists 130,000 or so clones, approximately 87% occurring once. Sequencing was performed on blood, taken from a patient whose treatment included radiotherapy and nephrectomy. These receptors were taken from a woman aged 50 to 60 with renal cell carcinoma.

This clone appeared once. The chain carries TRBV4-1 and TRBJ1-1, with 9 bases identical to TRBD1. V was clipped by 1 base and J by 4 bases; unmatched bases: 7. Germline V gene data show CDR1 as MGHRA and CDR2 as YSYEKL. CDR3 length: 16 amino acids. The CDR3 coding sequence is TGCGCCAGCAGCCAAGCTGACAGGGGGTTCGGCACTGAAGCTTTCTTT. Translation gives CASSQADRGFGTEAFF.

The chain uses TRBV5-4 and TRBJ2-3; TRBD2 might be the D (7 bases). This CDR3 has 15 amino acids. The V gene's germline CDR1 is SGHNT and CDR2 YYREEE (reference sequence). V dropped 5 bases and J dropped 0 bases, with 13 bases sitting between them. The CDR3 DNA reads as TGTGCCAGCAGTTCCGGGGGGCTAAGCACAGATACGCAGTATTTT. Translation: CASSSGGLSTDTQYF.

The CDR3 nucleotides read TGTGCCAGCAGCCTTGGACAGGGCTATCACTATGGCTACACCTTC. Protein product: CASSLGQGYHYGYTF. The chain joins TRBV14 to TRBJ1-2; 8 bases are shared with TRBD1. The germline V gene has CDR1 SGHDN and CDR2 FVKESK. With 4 bases clipped from V and 3 bases from J, the junction kept 7 bases outside the gene matches. CDR3 length: 15 amino acids.

This clone is a singleton in its sample. This chain links TRBV15 with TRBJ1-4; D is unclear. CDR1 and CDR2 (germline): LNHNV, YYDKDF (reference sequence). The CDR3 loop spans 16 amino acids. Trimming left V 5 bases short and J 12 bases short, with 25 bases between. CDR3 sequence: CATSGGIRVSLEELFF. CDR3 DNA sequence: TGTGCCACCAGCGGCGGAATCCGAGTCTCACTCGAGGAACTGTTTTTT.

This clone was seen only once. V gene TRBV15 combines with J gene TRBJ1-5; 7 bases are a match to TRBD1. The CDR3 is 15 amino acids. J lost 7 bases, V lost 0 bases, and 6 bases had no gene match. Germline V lookup: CDR1 LNHNV, CDR2 YYDKDF (reference sequence). The CDR3, as DNA: TGTGCCACCAGCAGAGACGCCAGACAGGGACAGCCCCAGCATTTT. This sequence encodes CATSRDARQGQPQHF.

The CDR3 nucleotides are TGTGCCAGCAGTGATTTGGTTGGCAGGAGAGGGTATGGCTACACCTTC. Translated: CASSDLVGRRGYGYTF. This chain uses TRBV6-1 with TRBJ1-2, with D unclear. V lost 3 bases to trimming and J lost 5 bases, with 19 bases between them. CDR1 is MNHNS and CDR2 is SASEGT in the germline V gene. CDR3 length: 16 residues.

The chain links TRBV13 to TRBJ2-1; 9 nucleotides agree with TRBD1. Losses at the gene ends were 0 bases for V and 3 bases for J; bases not matched to a gene: 9. CDR1 PRHDT and CDR2 FYEKMQ come from the germline V gene (reference sequence). This CDR3 region has 18 residues. Here the CDR3 reads CASSLGPGTGQNYNEQFF. Written as DNA, the CDR3 is TGTGCCAGCAGCTTAGGCCCGGGGACAGGGCAAAACTACAATGAGCAGTTCTTC.

This sequence joins TRBV14 and TRBJ1-2; no clear D gene. The length of the CDR3 is 13 residues. Per the germline V gene, CDR1 is SGHDN and CDR2 is FVKESK. Trimming left V 3 bases short and J 2 bases short, with 7 bases between. The CDR3 nucleotides read TGTGCCAGCAGCCACAGGTTCAACTATGGCTACACCTTC. Translation gives CASSHRFNYGYTF.

The gene calls are TRBV19 and TRBJ2-5, with 12 bases matching TRBD1. Germline-derived CDR1 and CDR2 are LNHDA and SQIVND (reference sequence). Losses at the gene ends were 6 bases for V and 9 bases for J; bases not matched to a gene: 8. The length of the CDR3 is 14 residues. The DNA for the CDR3 is TGTGCCAGTAGGCCGGGACAGGGGGCTTTGGCCCAGTACTTC. Amino acids: CASRPGQGALAQYF.

The rearrangement uses TRBV27 and TRBJ2-3, with 16 bases matching TRBD2. V was clipped by 6 bases and J by 4 bases; unmatched bases: 1. CDR3 size: 15 residues. The germline V gene has CDR1 MNHEY and CDR2 SMNVEV (reference sequence). In DNA, the CDR3 is TGTGCCAGCAGGGGGACTAGCGGGAGGGCAGATACGCAGTATTTT. Protein sequence: CASRGTSGRADTQYF.

The gene calls are TRBV29-1 and TRBJ2-3; D perhaps matches TRBD1 (6 bases). V shed 3 bases and J shed 0 bases, with 13 bases lying between them. Germline V CDR1 and CDR2: SQVTM, ANQGSEA. This CDR3 has 15 amino acids. DNA of the CDR3: TGCAGCGTTGATCGGACAGTTACTAGCACAGATACGCAGTATTTT. Its protein product is CSVDRTVTSTDTQYF.

J is TRBJ2-7 and V is TRBV6-5, with D unclear. Trimming shortened V by 6 bases and J by 2 bases, and 17 bases separated the two germline ends. The CDR3 is made up of 15 amino acids. CDR1 and CDR2 (germline): MNHEY, SVGAGI. In DNA form, the CDR3 reads TGTGCCAGCAGCGCTACTTCGGGCGGAGCCTACGAGCAGTACTTC. Amino acid sequence: CASSATSGGAYEQYF.

This clone was counted once. V gene TRBV27 combines with J gene TRBJ1-5, with unresolved D. V gave up 3 bases and J gave up 2 bases, with 8 bases separating them. Germline loops: CDR1 MNHEY, CDR2 SMNVEV (reference sequence). This CDR3 is 14 amino acids long. CDR3 in DNA: TGTGCCAGCAGTTTTTTAGGTGGCAATCAGCCCCAGCATTTT. Its translation: CASSFLGGNQPQHF.

This clone was seen only once. The rearrangement links TRBV15 to TRBJ2-1; tentative D call: TRBD2 (5 bases). With 3 bases removed from V and 5 bases from J, the gap between germline ends came to 14 bases. Germline V gives CDR1 LNHNV, CDR2 YYDKDF (reference sequence). The CDR3 is 15 amino acids. Here the CDR3 reads CATSRSGSTHNEQFF. DNA for the CDR3: TGTGCCACCAGCAGGTCGGGGTCTACTCACAATGAGCAGTTCTTC.

The chain uses TRBV7-9 and TRBJ2-1; TRBD2 agrees at 10 bases. The CDR3 extends over 14 amino acids. Germline loops: CDR1 SEHNR, CDR2 FQNEAQ (reference sequence). V gave up 11 bases and J gave up 3 bases; unmatched junction bases: 7. The CDR3 loop is CASQSGGDYNEQFF. Written as DNA, the CDR3 is TGTGCCTCTCAAAGCGGGGGGGACTACAATGAGCAGTTCTTC.

The chain recombines TRBV7-2 with TRBJ1-1; D is unclear. Trimming removed 1 base from V and 0 bases from J, with 3 bases in between. This CDR3 has 13 residues. From germline, CDR1 is SGHTA and CDR2 FQGNSA. DNA for the CDR3: TGTGCCAGCAGCTTAGACATGAACACTGAAGCTTTCTTT. Its translation: CASSLDMNTEAFF.

The chain employs TRBV2 and TRBJ1-4; perhaps TRBD1 as D (5 bases). The germline V gene has CDR1 SNHLY and CDR2 FYNNEI. This CDR3 has 15 amino acids. Trimming removed 2 bases at V and 8 bases at J, with 15 bases between. Written as DNA, the CDR3 is TGTGCCAGCAGTGAACGGGCAGGGTTTAACGAAAAACTGTTTTTT. Protein sequence: CASSERAGFNEKLFF.

The chain couples TRBV29-1 to TRBJ2-1; tentative D call: TRBD2 (5 bases). Trimming took 4 bases from V and 0 from J, leaving 10 bases between them. Germline V lookup: CDR1 SQVTM, CDR2 ANQGSEA. The CDR3 sequence is 14 residues long. The CDR3 nucleotides read TGCAGCGTTGGGACTCGGGGCTCCTACAATGAGCAGTTCTTC. Protein: CSVGTRGSYNEQFF.

The chain carries TRBV6-6 and TRBJ2-5; D remains ambiguous. The CDR3 totals 14 residues. Germline loops: CDR1 MNHNY, CDR2 SVGAGI (reference sequence). Trimming stripped 5 bases from V and 5 bases from J, with 15 bases between. The CDR3 nucleotides read TGTGCCAGCAGTCCCCCACCGGTAGGGGAGACCCAGTACTTC. Protein: CASSPPPVGETQYF.

A few counts support this clone. J is TRBJ2-4 and V is TRBV4-3; perhaps TRBD1 as D (6 bases). Germline V lookup: CDR1 LGHNA, CDR2 YSLEER. This CDR3 region has 13 residues. Deletions cut 2 bases from V and 11 bases from J, with 13 bases between. CDR3 nucleotides: TGCGCCAGCAGCCAACGTTCAGGGGATTTTCAGTACTTC. Protein sequence: CASSQRSGDFQYF.

J is TRBJ2-5 and V is TRBV7-2, with TRBD2 matching over 8 bases. Germline-derived CDR1 and CDR2 are SGHTA and FQGNSA. J was trimmed by 5 bases and V by 5 bases; bases with no gene match: 16. CDR3 length: 17 amino acids. In nucleotides, the CDR3 is TGTGCCAGCAGCCCGGGTCCGGGACTAGACCGGGCGGAGACCCAGTACTTC. Protein product: CASSPGPGLDRAETQYF.

The chain joins TRBV7-2 to TRBJ1-1, with D tentatively TRBD1 (6 bases). Trimming removed 5 bases at V and 6 bases at J, with 16 bases between. CDR3 length: 14 amino acids. Germline CDR1 and CDR2: SGHTA and FQGNSA. This chain's CDR3 is CASSRLLTGAEAFF. CDR3 DNA: TGTGCCAGCAGCCGCCTCCTGACAGGAGCTGAAGCTTTCTTT.

This clone was detected only once. This chain links TRBV20-1 with TRBJ2-3; D remains ambiguous. This CDR3 contains 10 residues. Trimming removed 8 bases from V and 0 bases from J, with 3 bases in between. Germline loops: CDR1 DFQATT, CDR2 SNEGSKA (reference sequence). The CDR3 sequence is CSQSTDTQYF. The CDR3 DNA is TGCAGTCAGAGCACAGATACGCAGTATTTT.

The chain is built from TRBV7-2 and TRBJ1-3, with 8 bases that match TRBD1. This CDR3 has 13 amino acids. V shed 4 bases, J shed 6 bases, and the junction held 2 bases outside the gene matches. CDR1 and CDR2 (germline): SGHTA, FQGNSA. The CDR3 bases are TGTGCCAGCAGCTCGGACAGGGTAAACACCATATATTTT. Translating gives CASSSDRVNTIYF.

The DNA for the CDR3 is TGTGCCAGCAGCGTCGGGACAGTCAATCAGCCCCAGCATTTT. It yields the protein CASSVGTVNQPQHF. V is TRBV9 and J is TRBJ1-5, with 7 bases that match TRBD1. The germline V gene encodes CDR1 SGDLS and CDR2 YYNGEE. V trimming: 2 bases; J trimming: 3 bases; junction bases outside the gene matches: 2. This CDR3 spans 14 amino acids. The whole variable domain, filled in from reference TRBV9 and TRBJ1-5, reads DSGVTQTPKHLITATGQRVTLRCSPRSGDLSVYWYQQSLDQGLQFLIQYYNGEERAKGNILERFSAQQFPDLHSELNLSSLELGDSALYFCASSVGTVNQPQHFGDGTRLSIL.

This clone was picked up one time. The V and J genes are TRBV5-6 and TRBJ1-1; D is possibly TRBD1 (5 bases). Germline-derived CDR1 and CDR2 are SGHDT and YYEEEE. The CDR3 loop spans 13 amino acids. Trimming took off 5 bases at V and 1 base at J, with 9 bases between the two ends. For the CDR3, the DNA is TGTGCCAGCAGTACTGGACAGAACACTGAAGCTTTCTTT. Translating gives CASSTGQNTEAFF.

The chain combines TRBV4-2 with TRBJ1-2, with D hard to call. Trimming left V 1 base short and J 6 bases short, with 18 bases between. CDR1 and CDR2 from the germline V gene are LGHNA and YNFKEQ. This CDR3 is 16 amino acids long. The CDR3 coding sequence is TGTGCCAGCAGCCAAGGATGGGCCCGAGGCGGGAATGGCTACACCTTC. Translating it yields CASSQGWARGGNGYTF.

This chain uses TRBV6-5 with TRBJ2-2; the D is unclear. CDR1 is MNHEY and CDR2 is SVGAGI in the germline V gene. The CDR3 has 14 amino acids. V was cut by 5 bases and J by 5 bases, with 12 bases left in between. Written as DNA, the CDR3 is TGTGCCAGCAGTGGTCCGGGTCGGACCGGGGAGCTGTTTTTT. Translation gives CASSGPGRTGELFF.

The chain carries TRBV10-1 and TRBJ1-1, with D possibly being TRBD1 (5 bases). The CDR3 runs 14 residues. Trimming cost V 6 bases and J 0 bases, with 11 bases left between them. CDR1 is WNHNN and CDR2 is SYGVQD in the germline V gene (reference sequence). The CDR3, as DNA: TGCGCCAGCAGAGCCGGGGGATTGAACACTGAAGCTTTCTTT. It specifies CASRAGGLNTEAFF.

This clone was counted between two and nine times. CDR3 region: CASSVTDRSEQYF. The CDR3 nucleotides read TGCGCCAGCAGTGTTACGGACAGGTCAGAGCAGTACTTC. The rearrangement joins TRBV10-1 to TRBJ2-7, with 7 bases identical to TRBD1. The germline gives CDR1 WNHNN, CDR2 SYGVQD (reference sequence). The CDR3 extends over 13 amino acids. The J segment lost 7 bases and the V segment lost 4 bases, leaving 7 bases of the junction unmatched.

This clone occurred a few times. This sequence joins TRBV6-1 and TRBJ1-4, with TRBD1 identical over 7 bases. V lost 7 bases and J lost 8; bases outside the gene matches: 7. The length of the CDR3 is 13 residues. The germline V gene encodes CDR1 MNHNS and CDR2 SASEGT. CDR3 sequence reads: CASKGGGTEKLFF. The CDR3 DNA reads as TGTGCCAGCAAGGGAGGGGGCACAGAAAAACTGTTTTTT.

The V call is TRBV11-3, the J call TRBJ2-7; 10 bases agree with TRBD1. J was trimmed by 2 bases and V by 2 bases; bases with no gene match: 3. Germline loops: CDR1 SGHNT, CDR2 YENEEA. The CDR3 runs to 15 residues. In DNA form, the CDR3 reads TGTGCCAGCAGCTTATCCGGACAGGGGGCCTACGAGCAGTACTTC. It yields the protein CASSLSGQGAYEQYF.